This T cell receptor (beta chain) was identified during a study of T cell changes during pregnancy in multiple sclerosis. The repertoire was sequenced with immunoSEQ multiplex PCR; TCRdb's copy has only in-frame clones and lacks some. The sample contains 35,000 to 40,000 clones, approximately 92% of which appear only once. The CDR3 extends over 14 amino acids. This material consisted of CD8+ T cells from peripheral blood mononuclear cells, taken in the third trimester of pregnancy. The rearrangement links TRBV21-1 to TRBJ2-3; TRBD2, as called in the table, went unchecked against the DNA. TRBV21-1 is assigned pseudogene status. This TCR derives from a female donor with multiple sclerosis, enrolled in a pregnancy study. Here the CDR3 reads CASSSGYSTDTQYF. DNA for the CDR3: TGTGCCAGCAGCAGCGGGTATAGCACAGATACGCAGTATTTT.